The 7 T cell receptor beta chains listed next were all sequenced from one sample in a study of cytomegalovirus exposure and HLA in healthy donors. The PCR contained 60 Vbeta and 13 Jbeta primers. Produced via immunoSEQ multiplex PCR; TCRdb's table is partial and in-frame only. The table shows around 120,000 clones, with around 60% occurring only once. Input material: PBMCs. These TCRs come from a man aged 25 to 40 in good health and CMV-seropositive.

As to this clone: At one end, the junction sequence differs from germline, possibly due to a read error. The CDR3 reads CSSSPITGTSGDIKTQYF. The CDR3 nucleotides read TGTTCCAGCAGCCCTATTACCGGGACTAGCGGGGATATCAAGACCCAGTACTTC. This sequence joins TRBV7-9 and TRBJ2-5, with 13 bases identical to TRBD2. The CDR3 totals 18 residues. CDR1 and CDR2 from the germline V gene are SEHNR and FQNEAQ (reference sequence).

This rearrangement joins TRBV7-8 to TRBJ2-1; 7 nucleotides agree with TRBD2. The length of the CDR3 is 16 residues. With V trimmed by 1 base and J by 9 bases, 12 bases remained unmatched. Germline V CDR1 and CDR2: SGHVS, FQNEAQ. CDR3 amino acids: CASSLGSGGMGSEQFF. CDR3 nucleotide sequence: TGTGCCAGCAGCTTAGGATCCGGGGGGATGGGGAGTGAGCAGTTCTTC.

The chain couples TRBV13 to TRBJ2-3; D unresolved. There are 13 residues in the CDR3. Germline V gives CDR1 PRHDT, CDR2 FYEKMQ (reference sequence). With 5 bases removed from V and 1 base from J, the gap between germline ends came to 7 bases. This CDR3 is CASSLFRTDTQYF. CDR3 in DNA: TGTGCCAGCAGCCTCTTCCGCACAGATACGCAGTATTTT.

The chain has TRBV6-5 and TRBJ2-7, with D unclear. There are 13 residues in the CDR3. Trimming removed 11 bases from V and 0 bases from J, with 14 bases in between. The germline V gene has CDR1 MNHEY and CDR2 SVGAGI. This chain's CDR3 is CAANDWSSYEQYF. CDR3 nucleotides: TGTGCCGCCAACGACTGGAGCTCCTACGAGCAGTACTTC.

The J gene is TRBJ2-1, the V gene TRBV9; the match to TRBD2 covers 10 bases. Germline values: CDR1 SGDLS, CDR2 YYNGEE. This CDR3 is 15 amino acids long. Trimming at V came to 3 bases and at J to 10 bases, leaving 10 bases not matched to a gene. The CDR3 region is CASSARLLAGGEQFF. The CDR3 DNA reads as TGTGCCAGCAGCGCCCGTCTCTTAGCGGGGGGAGAGCAGTTCTTC.

This chain joins TRBV19 and TRBJ2-2, with TRBD2 matching over 11 bases. The germline CDR1 and CDR2 sequences are LNHDA and SQIVND (reference sequence). The junction had 12 bases not matched to a gene; V was cut back by 6 bases and J by 0 bases. The CDR3 length is 19 residues. The CDR3 loop reads CASRPLAGGTPANTGELFF. The DNA of the CDR3 is TGTGCCAGTAGGCCTCTAGCGGGGGGCACTCCCGCGAACACCGGGGAGCTGTTTTTT.

A single count supports this clone. This chain uses TRBV30 with TRBJ1-3; the D is unclear. Trimming cost V 0 bases and J 0 bases, with 6 bases left between them. Germline-derived CDR1 and CDR2 are GTSNPN and SVGIG (reference sequence). This CDR3 region has 14 residues. As DNA, the CDR3 is TGTGCCTGGAGTGTAGGCGGCTCTGGAAACACCATATATTTT. Translation gives CAWSVGGSGNTIYF.